These 27 T cell receptor beta chains originate from one sample sequenced in a study of Graves' ophthalmopathy and Graves' hyperthyroidism. RNA transcripts provided the template for amplifying TCR beta CDR3 regions. HTBI-primed first-round RT-PCR preceded second-round multiplex PCR. Using its own MiXCR run on the multiplex PCR reads, TCRdb lists one record per CDR3 protein. The sample lists about 500,000 distinct CDR3 sequences, about an eighth occurring once. The specimen sequenced was blood. The source of these receptors is a woman between 25 and 40 years old with Graves' ophthalmopathy.

This clonotype has a single count. The V gene is TRBV12-3 or TRBV12-4, the J gene TRBJ1-1; a weak D match, TRBD1 (5 bases). The V end was cut by 4 bases, the J end by 1 base, with 16 bases between. CDR3 length: 16 amino acids. CDR3 nucleotide sequence: TGTGCCAGCAGTTCCTGGGGGGTCTCGCGGAACACTGAAGCTTTCTTT. Its translation: CASSSWGVSRNTEAFF.

V is TRBV11-2 and J is TRBJ2-5; possibly TRBD2 for D (6 bases). The J call could be wrong; TRBJ2-7 is a better fit for the DNA end. The CDR3 has 15 amino acids. CDR1 and CDR2 from the germline V gene are SGHAT and FQNNGV. The CDR3 region is CASSPLGGEVYEQYF. CDR3 nucleotides: TGTGCCAGCAGCCCCCTAGGAGGGGAGGTCTACGAGCAGTACTTC.

This clonotype was seen at least ten times. Written as DNA, the CDR3 is TGTGCCAGCAGGACCGGGGTTTCCTACGAGCAGTACTTC. As protein: CASRTGVSYEQYF. The rearrangement joins TRBV12-3 or TRBV12-4 to TRBJ2-7; D possibly corresponds to TRBD2 (5 bases). V was pared by 6 bases and J by 1 base, with 10 bases between. This CDR3 region has 13 residues.

There are many counts of this clonotype. The rearrangement uses TRBV12-3 or TRBV12-4 and TRBJ1-2; 9 nucleotides line up with TRBD1. There are 16 residues in the CDR3. V dropped 5 bases and J dropped 8; count of bases not matched to a gene: 15. The CDR3 loop is CASSPRGRTGVRGYTF. CDR3 nucleotide sequence: TGTGCCAGCAGTCCACGCGGGCGGACAGGGGTAAGGGGCTACACCTTC.

This clonotype appeared many times. The rearrangement uses TRBV5-1 and TRBJ1-3, with D possibly matching TRBD1 (6 bases). The CDR3 loop spans 14 amino acids. The germline V gene has CDR1 SGHRS and CDR2 YFSETQ. Trimming took off 6 bases at V and 0 bases at J, with 10 bases between the two ends. This CDR3 reads CASKGDSSGNTIYF. As DNA, the CDR3 is TGCGCCAGCAAGGGGGACTCCTCTGGAAACACCATATATTTT.

This clonotype was seen at least ten times. V usage is TRBV7-9 and J usage is TRBJ2-7; 7 nucleotides agree with TRBD1. Unmatched junction bases numbered 4, after V lost 1 base and J lost 4 bases. The germline V gene encodes CDR1 SEHNR and CDR2 FQNEAQ (reference sequence). The CDR3 loop spans 14 amino acids. The DNA of the CDR3 is TGTGCCAGCAGCTTAGTAGGACAGGTTTACGAGCAGTACTTC. Its translation is CASSLVGQVYEQYF. Together with reference TRBV7-9 and TRBJ2-7, the CDR3 gives the full variable domain: DTGVSQNPRHKITKRGQNVTFRCDPISEHNRLYWYRQTLGQGPEFLTYFQNEAQLEKSRLLSDRFSAERPKGSFSTLEIQRTEQGDSAMYLCASSLVGQVYEQYFGPGTRLTVT.

This clonotype appeared many times. The J gene is TRBJ1-1, the V gene TRBV12-5; D is perhaps TRBD1 (5 bases). There are 13 residues in the CDR3. Germline assignment: CDR1 LGHNT and CDR2 FRNRAP. V was trimmed by 1 base and J by 6 bases, leaving 9 bases between them. The CDR3 bases are TGTGCTAGTGGTTTGGGGGGAGGGGCTGAAGCTTTCTTT. It yields the protein CASGLGGGAEAFF.

In its sample, this clonotype was seen a few times. The rearrangement uses TRBV25-1 and TRBJ1-2, with D unresolved. Germline CDR1 is MGHDK and CDR2 is SYGVNS. Deletions cut 2 bases from V and 8 bases from J, with 12 bases between. This CDR3 has 13 residues. For the CDR3, the DNA is TGTGCCAGCAGTGAAACGAGGGCGGGCGGCTACACCTTC. Translation gives CASSETRAGGYTF.

Many counts were recorded for this clonotype. The rearrangement uses TRBV12-3 or TRBV12-4 and TRBJ1-1, with 9 bases identical to TRBD1. The CDR3 has 11 residues. The ends lost 5 bases at V and 10 bases at J; junction bases unmatched: 2. In DNA form, the CDR3 reads TGTGCCAGCAGTATGGACAGGGGAGCTTTCTTT. Residues: CASSMDRGAFF.

This clonotype was picked up many times. The chain is built from TRBV20-1 and TRBJ1-1; TRBD1 matches at 8 bases. This CDR3 is 15 amino acids long. CDR1 is DFQATT, CDR2 SNEGSKA, per germline (reference sequence). With V trimmed by 5 bases and J by 4 bases, 12 bases remained unmatched. For the CDR3, the DNA is TGCAGTGCTTCTGGACAGGGTTTCCTGATCACTGAAGCTTTCTTT. Residues: CSASGQGFLITEAFF.

About this clonotype: The conserved phenylalanine or tryptophan is not found at the CDR3 terminus, so this likely reflects a read error. V is TRBV11-2 and J is TRBJ1-2; D is undetermined. CDR1 and CDR2 from the germline V gene are SGHAT and FQNNGV. The CDR3 extends over 12 amino acids. CDR3 in amino acids: CASSLVQEGYTY. The DNA for the CDR3 is TGTGCCAGTAGCTTAGTCCAAGAAGGCTACACCTAC.

Concerning this clonotype itself: A clone one base away is much larger, so this may be a read error. This chain connects TRBV27 to TRBJ1-1; D gene unclear. Germline V gene sequence: CDR1 MNHEY, CDR2 SMNVEV (reference sequence). The CDR3 is 12 residues long. V shed 10 bases and J shed 4 bases, with 13 bases lying between them. CDR3 bases: TGTGCCACCTTTAACGGTCTCACTGAAGCTTTCTTT. It encodes CATFNGLTEAFF.

This rearrangement joins TRBV19 to TRBJ1-1; tentatively, D is TRBD1 (5 bases). The CDR3 has 12 residues. Trimming cost V 7 bases and J 4 bases, with 10 bases left between them. The V gene's germline CDR1 is LNHDA and CDR2 SQIVND (reference sequence). CDR3 coding DNA: TGTGCCAGTATTCAGGGATCCACTGAAGCTTTCTTT. Translation: CASIQGSTEAFF.

This clonotype was counted ten times or more. The chain has TRBV29-1 and TRBJ1-5, with D perhaps matching TRBD1 (6 bases). The CDR3 consists of 14 residues. Germline CDR1 SQVTM, CDR2 ANQGSEA. Between the trimmed V and J ends, which lost 4 bases and 2 bases, there was a span of 12 bases. For the CDR3, the DNA is TGCAGCGTTGGGACGGGACACCGCAATCAGCCCCAGCATTTT. This codes for CSVGTGHRNQPQHF.

The chain joins TRBV4-2 to TRBJ2-2, with 7 bases matching TRBD2. The V and J ends lost 0 bases and 3 bases, in that order; junction bases with no gene match: 10. The CDR3 is 18 amino acids. CDR1 LGHNA and CDR2 YNFKEQ come from the germline V gene. CDR3 DNA sequence: TGTGCCAGCAGCCAAGATAAAGTCTCCGCGGGGGACACCGGGGAGCTGTTTTTT. Translating it yields CASSQDKVSAGDTGELFF.

Comment on this clonotype: A read error may explain this, as a much larger clone is one base away. The CDR3 region has the DNA TGTGCCTCCCGGGGGGCATCGTGTGCTTTCTTT. This encodes CASRGASCAFF. The J gene is TRBJ1-1, the V gene TRBV19; D possibly corresponds to TRBD1 (6 bases). This CDR3 is built from 11 residues. The germline CDR1 and CDR2 sequences are LNHDA and SQIVND (reference sequence). V lost 11 bases to trimming and J lost 11 bases, with 18 bases between them.

At least ten counts were recorded for this clonotype. The V call is TRBV27, the J call TRBJ1-3; D call uncertain. CDR3 size: 13 residues. Trimming removed 0 bases from V and 2 bases from J, with 2 bases in between. CDR1 is MNHEY, CDR2 SMNVEV, per germline (reference sequence). CDR3 nucleotides: TGTGCCAGCAGTTTATCGACTGGAAACACCATATATTTT. Amino acids: CASSLSTGNTIYF.

This clonotype was recorded many times. The genes are TRBV5-1 and TRBJ2-5; 7 nucleotides align to TRBD1. CDR1 is SGHRS and CDR2 is YFSETQ in the germline V gene. The CDR3 is made up of 15 amino acids. Losses at the gene ends were 2 bases for V and 5 bases for J; bases not matched to a gene: 9. The CDR3 DNA sequence: TGCGCCAGCAGCTTTAGACAGGGAAGGTTGGAGACCCAGTACTTC. Protein: CASSFRQGRLETQYF.

This clonotype has a count of ten or more. This chain joins TRBV6-1 and TRBJ2-7; D is unresolved. The CDR3 is 12 residues long. Germline V gene lookup returns CDR1 MNHNS and CDR2 SASEGT. V was cut by 8 bases and J by 3 bases, with 11 bases left in between. The CDR3 bases are TGTGCCAGCGGTCGGGTGTACTACGAGCAGTACTTC. Translated: CASGRVYYEQYF.

The sample holds a few counts of this clonotype. The V and J genes are TRBV30 and TRBJ1-2; 9 nucleotides line up with TRBD1. The CDR3 extends over 13 amino acids. With 3 bases clipped from V and 4 bases from J, the junction kept 3 bases outside the gene matches. Germline CDR1 reads GTSNPN; CDR2 reads SVGIG (reference sequence). The CDR3 is CAWRGQGFYGYTF. The DNA for the CDR3 is TGTGCCTGGAGGGGACAGGGATTCTATGGCTACACCTTC.

This clonotype appeared many times. V is TRBV20-1 and J is TRBJ2-2, with D possibly being TRBD1 or TRBD2 (5 bases each). Trimming took off 4 bases at V and 2 bases at J, with 20 bases between the two ends. The CDR3 loop spans 17 amino acids. Germline V lookup: CDR1 DFQATT, CDR2 SNEGSKA (reference sequence). The CDR3 region is CSANPFRDGPNTGELFF. The CDR3 DNA sequence: TGCAGTGCTAATCCCTTCCGGGACGGACCTAACACCGGGGAGCTGTTTTTT.

This clonotype was seen repeatedly, ten times or more. This chain connects TRBV28 to TRBJ1-2, with a possible D match to TRBD1 (6 bases). The germline V and J ends were trimmed by 5 bases and 4 bases, with 17 bases remaining between them. This CDR3 is built from 15 residues. Germline lookup yields CDR1 MDHEN and CDR2 SYDVKM. Here the CDR3 reads CASSLMGGASYGYTF. CDR3 DNA sequence: TGTGCCAGCAGTCTGATGGGGGGGGCGAGCTATGGCTACACCTTC.

This clonotype was recorded many times. Because it lacks the conserved phenylalanine or tryptophan at the end, this CDR3 is likely a read error. Because the CDR3's place on the DNA is in doubt, the DNA is left out and the CDR3 is given as listed by TCRdb. The gene calls are TRBV29-1 and TRBJ1-2; the table calls TRBD1, which could not be checked here. The CDR3 comprises 10 residues, both ends counted. CDR1 and CDR2 from the germline V gene are SQVTM and ANQGSEA. CDR3 sequence: CSVDTGDLAE.

This clonotype has just a few counts. The J gene is TRBJ1-1, the V gene TRBV27, with a weak D call TRBD1 (6 bases). The germline V gene has CDR1 MNHEY and CDR2 SMNVEV (reference sequence). V lost 7 bases, J lost 3 bases, and 15 bases lay in between. The CDR3 runs 14 residues. DNA of the CDR3: TGTGCCAGCATCCCGGGGGCTGGGGACACTGAAGCTTTCTTT. It codes for CASIPGAGDTEAFF.

This chain joins TRBV28 and TRBJ2-7; 7 bases map to TRBD2. CDR3 length: 14 residues. The J segment lost 3 bases and the V segment lost 2 bases, leaving 4 bases of the junction unmatched. Germline loops: CDR1 MDHEN, CDR2 SYDVKM. In nucleotides, the CDR3 is TGTGCCAGCAGTTTAGGGGAGGGGATCTACGAGCAGTACTTC. Translated: CASSLGEGIYEQYF. Variable domain in full (rest from reference TRBV28 and TRBJ2-7): DVKVTQSSRYLVKRTGEKVFLECVQDMDHENMFWYRQDPGLGLRLIYFSYDVKMKEKGDIPEGYSVSREKKERFSLILESASTNQTSMYLCASSLGEGIYEQYFGPGTRLTVT.

This clonotype was found many times. J is TRBJ1-1 and V is TRBV28; 9 bases match TRBD1. CDR3 length equals 14 residues. CDR1 and CDR2 from the germline V gene are MDHEN and SYDVKM. V dropped 3 bases and J dropped 8; count of bases not matched to a gene: 7. CDR3 sequence: CASSFWAGTGEAFF. CDR3 bases: TGTGCCAGCAGTTTTTGGGCGGGGACAGGGGAAGCTTTCTTT. Full variable domain (remainder filled in from reference TRBV28 and TRBJ1-1): DVKVTQSSRYLVKRTGEKVFLECVQDMDHENMFWYRQDPGLGLRLIYFSYDVKMKEKGDIPEGYSVSREKKERFSLILESASTNQTSMYLCASSFWAGTGEAFFGQGTRLTVV.

This clonotype has ten or more counts. The chain links TRBV9 to TRBJ2-7; the match to TRBD1 covers 7 bases. Germline V lookup: CDR1 SGDLS, CDR2 YYNGEE. With V trimmed by 3 bases and J by 2 bases, 2 bases remained unmatched. This CDR3 is built from 13 residues. The CDR3 bases are TGTGCCAGCAGCGCCACAGGGGCCTACGAGCAGTACTTC. Translation: CASSATGAYEQYF.